This T cell receptor (beta chain) appears in the sequencing data of a study of regulatory T cells in long-lasting Graves disease. Combining iRepertoire HTBI primers with Arm-PCR of CDR3 regions, the authors built TCR beta libraries. TCRdb re-called the multiplex PCR reads through MiXCR, storing one row per CDR3 protein. The top ten hold just over 20% of the sample, which has 350,000 to 400,000 distinct CDR3 sequences, about 17% seen once. Ten or more counts support this clonotype. Its cognate antigen is unknown. The CDR3 sequence is 18 residues long. CDR1 and CDR2 (germline): MDHEN, SYDVKM. J gave up 3 bases and V 4 bases, and 14 bases lay outside the gene matches. Broader study findings: Less diverse TCR repertoires were seen in persistent Graves' patients than in newly diagnosed ones.

The time point was: newly diagnosed GD, antithyroid drugs for less than 3 months. PBMCs were the source of the RNA used for TCR sequencing. These data are also associated with another study on T cells in Graves' hyperthyroidism and ophthalmopathy.

V and J are TRBV28 and TRBJ1-2; 10 nucleotides align to TRBD1. This sample comprised peripheral blood mononuclear cells (PBMCs), obtained at new diagnosis, from a patient treated with antithyroid drugs. The TCR was taken from a woman aged 18-29 years with Graves disease. The CDR3 nucleotides read TGTGCCAGCAGTTACCCAGTGCTGGGACAGGGGAGTGACTATGGCTACACCTTC. It codes for CASSYPVLGQGSDYGYTF.